This T cell receptor (beta chain) was sequenced in a study of identifying expanded T cells in peripheral blood. Collection occurred without any documented infections or immune events in donors. Using immunoSEQ multiplex PCR, the repertoire was profiled, and TCRdb retains in-frame clones only, with some absent. The sample shows under 95,000 clones, about nine tenths of them seen only once. Study-wide results and caveats: Technical replicates showed approximately 1.2 changed clones; two weeks around 15; four weeks 19. Clone count variance between roughly 2-week samples rose with total template count.

Of note for this clone: The antigen is not known.

The germline V gene encodes CDR1 SQVTM and CDR2 ANQGSEA. The V end was cut by 2 bases, the J end by 6 bases, with 7 bases between. The CDR3 has 12 residues. The V gene is TRBV29-1, the J gene TRBJ2-2, with unresolved D. Source material: blood. The TCR comes from a person between 18 and 75 years old in good health. This chain's CDR3 is CSVELFPGELFF. Written as DNA, the CDR3 is TGCAGCGTTGAATTATTTCCCGGGGAGCTGTTTTTT.